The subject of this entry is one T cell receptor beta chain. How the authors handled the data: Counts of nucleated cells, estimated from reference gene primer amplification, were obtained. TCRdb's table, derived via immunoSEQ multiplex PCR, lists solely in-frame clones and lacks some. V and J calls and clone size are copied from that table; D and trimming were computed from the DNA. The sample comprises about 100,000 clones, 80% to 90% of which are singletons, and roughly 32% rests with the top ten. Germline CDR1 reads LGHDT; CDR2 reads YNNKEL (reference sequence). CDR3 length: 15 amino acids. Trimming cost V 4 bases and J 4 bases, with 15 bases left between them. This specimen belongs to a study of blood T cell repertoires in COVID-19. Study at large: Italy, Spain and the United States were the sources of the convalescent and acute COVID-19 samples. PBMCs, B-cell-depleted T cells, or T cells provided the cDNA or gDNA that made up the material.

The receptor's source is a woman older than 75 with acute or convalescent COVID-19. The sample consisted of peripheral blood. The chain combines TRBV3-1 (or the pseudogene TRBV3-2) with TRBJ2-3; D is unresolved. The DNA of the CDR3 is TGTGCCAGCAGCCGTGGAGATAGTTCGGCAGATACGCAGTATTTT. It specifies CASSRGDSSADTQYF.